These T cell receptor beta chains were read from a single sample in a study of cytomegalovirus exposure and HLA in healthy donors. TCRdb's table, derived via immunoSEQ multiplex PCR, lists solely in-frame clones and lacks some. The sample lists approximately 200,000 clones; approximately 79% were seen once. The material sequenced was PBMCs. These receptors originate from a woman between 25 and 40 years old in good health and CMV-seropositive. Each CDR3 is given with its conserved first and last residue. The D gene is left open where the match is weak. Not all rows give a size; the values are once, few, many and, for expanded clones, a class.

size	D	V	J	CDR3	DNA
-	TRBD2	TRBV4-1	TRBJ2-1	CASSQPGGRDNEQFF	TGCGCCAGCAGCCAGCCGGGAGGAAGAGACAATGAGCAGTTCTTC
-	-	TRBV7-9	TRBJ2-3	CASIRNRVGTDTQYF	TGTGCCAGCATCCGTAACAGGGTAGGAACAGATACGCAGTATTTT
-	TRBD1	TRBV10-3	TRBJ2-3	CAISEGQGVPDTQYF	TGTGCCATCAGTGAGGGACAGGGAGTCCCAGATACGCAGTATTTT
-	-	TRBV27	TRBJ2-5	CASSSQETQYF	TGTGCCAGCAGTTCTCAAGAGACCCAGTACTTC
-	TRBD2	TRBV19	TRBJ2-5	CASAGLAGAETQYF	TGTGCCAGTGCAGGACTAGCGGGAGCAGAGACCCAGTACTTC
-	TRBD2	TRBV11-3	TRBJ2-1	CASSLAGWHNEQFF	TGTGCCAGCAGTCTAGCGGGGTGGCACAATGAGCAGTTCTTC
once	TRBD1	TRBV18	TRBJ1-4	CASSPGTGGFEKLFF	TGTGCCAGCTCACCGGGGACAGGGGGCTTTGAAAAACTGTTTTTT
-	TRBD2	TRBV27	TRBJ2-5	CASSLGTSVAETQYF	TGTGCCAGCAGTTTAGGTACTAGCGTAGCAGAGACCCAGTACTTC
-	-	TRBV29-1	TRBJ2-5	CSVGRDFQETQYF	TGCAGCGTCGGACGGGACTTCCAAGAGACCCAGTACTTC
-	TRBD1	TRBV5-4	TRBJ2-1	CASSLAAGTGPYNEQFF	TGTGCCAGCAGCTTGGCGGCTGGGACAGGGCCCTACAATGAGCAGTTCTTC
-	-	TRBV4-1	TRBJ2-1	CASSLYGNGRGEQFF	TGCGCCAGCAGCCTCTATGGGAACGGACGGGGTGAGCAGTTCTTC
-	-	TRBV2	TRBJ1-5	CASSEFRVGHLSNQPQHF	TGTGCCAGCAGTGAATTTAGGGTGGGACACCTTAGCAATCAGCCCCAGCATTTT
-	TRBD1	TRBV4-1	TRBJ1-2	CASSQRTGDTNYGYTF	TGCGCCAGCAGCCAGAGGACAGGGGATACTAACTATGGCTACACCTTC
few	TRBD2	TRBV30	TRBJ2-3	CAWRGGLARTDTQYF	TGTGCCTGGAGGGGTGGACTAGCGCGCACAGATACGCAGTATTTT
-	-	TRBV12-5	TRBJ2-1	CASGRQINNEQFF	TGTGCTAGTGGTAGACAGATCAACAATGAGCAGTTCTTC
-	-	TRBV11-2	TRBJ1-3	CASSSLRGRISGNTIYF	TGTGCCAGCAGCTCCTTGCGGGGCAGAATATCTGGAAACACCATATATTTT
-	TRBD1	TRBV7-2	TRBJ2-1	CASSRRTGDPYNEQFF	TGTGCCAGCAGCCGACGGACAGGGGATCCATACAATGAGCAGTTCTTC
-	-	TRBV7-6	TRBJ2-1	CASSLAVGGGNEQFF	TGTGCCAGCAGCTTAGCGGTGGGAGGGGGGAATGAGCAGTTCTTC
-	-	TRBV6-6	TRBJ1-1	CASSYSTGEAFF	TGTGCCAGCAGTTACAGTACAGGTGAAGCTTTCTTT
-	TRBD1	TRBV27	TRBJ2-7	CASSPRLGQGRSYEQYF	TGTGCCAGCAGTCCCCGACTGGGACAGGGGCGATCCTACGAGCAGTACTTC
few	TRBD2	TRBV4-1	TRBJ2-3	CASSLGLAGATDTQYF	TGCGCCAGCAGCCTCGGGCTAGCGGGAGCCACAGATACGCAGTATTTT
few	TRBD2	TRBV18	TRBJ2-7	CASSPPWRGLAGGYEQYF	TGTGCCAGCTCACCACCGTGGAGGGGACTAGCGGGGGGTTACGAGCAGTACTTC
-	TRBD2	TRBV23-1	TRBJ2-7	CASSQSTRGLATEQYF	TGCGCCAGCAGTCAATCGACACGAGGACTAGCGACCGAGCAGTACTTC
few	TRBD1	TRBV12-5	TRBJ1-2	CASGLLDPTGGHYGYTF	TGTGCTAGTGGTTTGCTAGACCCGACAGGGGGCCACTATGGCTACACCTTC
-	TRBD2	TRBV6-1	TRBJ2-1	CASSGASGSSGVRSYNEQFF	TGTGCCAGCAGTGGCGCAAGCGGCTCTAGCGGGGTAAGGTCCTACAATGAGCAGTTCTTC
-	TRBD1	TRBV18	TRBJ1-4	CASSPQQGEKLFF	TGTGCCAGCTCACCACAACAGGGGGAAAAACTGTTTTTT
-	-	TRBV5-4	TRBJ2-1	CASSSRQGSYNEQFF	TGTGCCAGCAGCAGCCGGCAGGGCTCCTACAATGAGCAGTTCTTC
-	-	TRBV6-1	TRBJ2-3	CASSATAGSTDTQYF	TGTGCCAGCAGTGCGACGGCGGGGTCCACAGATACGCAGTATTTT
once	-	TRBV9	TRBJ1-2	CASSVAEGGGYTF	TGTGCCAGCAGCGTAGCGGAGGGCGGTGGCTACACCTTC
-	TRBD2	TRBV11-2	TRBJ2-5	CASGLVAGTSGTWRETQYF	TGTGCCAGCGGCTTGGTAGCAGGGACTAGCGGGACTTGGCGAGAGACCCAGTACTTC
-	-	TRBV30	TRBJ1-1	CAWSHGGDTEAFF	TGTGCCTGGAGTCACGGAGGAGACACTGAAGCTTTCTTT
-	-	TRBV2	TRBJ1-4	CASSEAETEEKLFF	TGTGCCAGCAGTGAAGCGGAAACGGAGGAAAAACTGTTTTTT
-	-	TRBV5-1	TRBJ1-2	CASSLDSHYGYTF	TGCGCCAGCAGCTTGGACAGCCACTATGGCTACACCTTC
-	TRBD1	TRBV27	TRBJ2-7	CASSYWTGGASYEQYF	TGTGCCAGCAGTTACTGGACAGGGGGGGCTTCCTACGAGCAGTACTTC
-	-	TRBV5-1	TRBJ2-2	CASSLSFTGELFF	TGCGCCAGCAGCTTGTCGTTCACCGGGGAGCTGTTTTTT
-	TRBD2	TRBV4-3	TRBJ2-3	CASSPGTSRLDTQYF	TGCGCCAGCAGCCCGGGGACTAGTCGATTGGATACGCAGTATTTT
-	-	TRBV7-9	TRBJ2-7	CASSRRAYEQYF	TGTGCCAGCAGCCGCAGGGCCTACGAGCAGTACTTC
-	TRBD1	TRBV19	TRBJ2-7	CASSIYHGQGTSYEQYF	TGTGCCAGTAGTATCTATCATGGACAGGGGACCTCCTACGAGCAGTACTTC
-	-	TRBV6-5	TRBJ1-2	CAAGETGFYGYTF	TGTGCCGCCGGAGAAACAGGGTTCTATGGCTACACCTTC
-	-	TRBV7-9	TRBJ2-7	CATQGSLSEQYF	TGTGCCACTCAGGGTTCCCTCTCCGAGCAGTACTTC
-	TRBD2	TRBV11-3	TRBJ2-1	CASSPQVAGRYNEQFF	TGTGCCAGCAGCCCCCAGGTAGCGGGGAGGTACAATGAGCAGTTCTTC
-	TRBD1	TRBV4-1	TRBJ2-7	CASSQGQGAWYEQYF	TGCGCCAGCAGTCAAGGACAGGGGGCCTGGTACGAGCAGTACTTC
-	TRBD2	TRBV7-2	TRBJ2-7	CASSLRGYSGIGSEQYF	TGTGCCAGCAGCTTAAGAGGTTATAGCGGGATAGGGTCCGAGCAGTACTTC
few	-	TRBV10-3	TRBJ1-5	CAISGSSNQPQHF	TGTGCCATCAGCGGGAGTAGCAATCAGCCCCAGCATTTT
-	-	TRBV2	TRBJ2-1	CASSEMEPEGQFF	TGTGCCAGCAGTGAAATGGAGCCCGAAGGGCAGTTCTTC
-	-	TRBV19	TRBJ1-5	CASSTAYGNQPQHF	TGTGCCAGTAGTACTGCCTATGGCAATCAGCCCCAGCATTTT
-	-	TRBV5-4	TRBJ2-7	CASSLVGHDYEQYF	TGTGCCAGCAGCTTGGTGGGACATGACTACGAGCAGTACTTC
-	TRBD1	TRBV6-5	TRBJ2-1	CASSYRDRFNEQFF	TGTGCCAGCAGTTACCGGGACAGGTTCAATGAGCAGTTCTTC
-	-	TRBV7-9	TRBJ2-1	CASSLDQTAQQFF	TGTGCCAGCAGCTTAGATCAGACAGCCCAGCAGTTCTTC
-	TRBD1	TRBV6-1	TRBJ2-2	CASTQGAVAGELFF	TGTGCCAGCACCCAGGGGGCGGTGGCCGGGGAGCTGTTTTTT
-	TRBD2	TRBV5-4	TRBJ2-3	CASSLGRGGRTDTQYF	TGTGCCAGCAGCTTAGGGCGGGGGGGCAGGACAGATACGCAGTATTTT
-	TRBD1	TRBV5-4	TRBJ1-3	CASSYLGTGGNTIYF	TGTGCCAGCAGCTACCTCGGGACAGGGGGAAACACCATATATTTT
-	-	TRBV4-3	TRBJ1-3	CASSQDRQGFTGNTIYF	TGCGCCAGCAGCCAAGATAGGCAGGGGTTCACTGGAAACACCATATATTTT